Below, one TCR beta chain is given with its context. Its target is unknown. The protocol was immunoSEQ multiplex PCR, while the TCRdb copy is restricted to in-frame clones and leaves out a portion. The sample carries 79,000 or so clones, around three quarters recorded once. This sample was included in a study of T cell responses to AZD1222 COVID-19 vaccine. Study-wide points: Once two AZD1222 doses were given, Spike-specific TCR breadth and depth went up. Dominant at 160-218 and 743-854, vaccine-associated CD4 TCRs also spanned spike. Targets within unmutated variant regions were reportedly found for nearly half of spike-specific TCRs.

This CDR3 has 12 residues. Trimming cost V 6 bases and J 4 bases, with 9 bases left between them. The source is an adult who received the MenACWY meningococcal vaccine as a control. The sequencing here drew on peripheral blood, taken 28 days after the second dose of the MenACWY control vaccine. The chain is built from TRBV12-3 or TRBV12-4 and TRBJ1-1, with a tentative D call TRBD1 (5 bases). This chain's CDR3 is CASSYGGTEAFF. CDR3 sequence (DNA): TGTGCCAGCAGCTACGGGGGCACTGAAGCTTTCTTT.